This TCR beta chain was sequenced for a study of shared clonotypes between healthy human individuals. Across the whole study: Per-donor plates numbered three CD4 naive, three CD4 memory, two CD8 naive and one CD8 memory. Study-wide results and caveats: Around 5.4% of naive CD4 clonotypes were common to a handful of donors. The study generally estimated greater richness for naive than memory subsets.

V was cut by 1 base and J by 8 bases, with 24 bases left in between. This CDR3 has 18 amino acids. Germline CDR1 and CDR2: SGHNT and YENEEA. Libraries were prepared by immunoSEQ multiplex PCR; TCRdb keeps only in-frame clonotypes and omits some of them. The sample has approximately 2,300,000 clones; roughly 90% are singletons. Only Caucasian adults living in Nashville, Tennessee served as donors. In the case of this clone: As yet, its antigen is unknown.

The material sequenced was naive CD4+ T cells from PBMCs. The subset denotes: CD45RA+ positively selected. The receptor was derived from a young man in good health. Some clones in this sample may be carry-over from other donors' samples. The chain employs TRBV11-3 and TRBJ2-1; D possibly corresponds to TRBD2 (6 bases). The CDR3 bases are TGTGCCAGCAGCTTAGGCCGACTAGACAATAATGTGATTGATGAGCAGTTCTTC. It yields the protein CASSLGRLDNNVIDEQFF.